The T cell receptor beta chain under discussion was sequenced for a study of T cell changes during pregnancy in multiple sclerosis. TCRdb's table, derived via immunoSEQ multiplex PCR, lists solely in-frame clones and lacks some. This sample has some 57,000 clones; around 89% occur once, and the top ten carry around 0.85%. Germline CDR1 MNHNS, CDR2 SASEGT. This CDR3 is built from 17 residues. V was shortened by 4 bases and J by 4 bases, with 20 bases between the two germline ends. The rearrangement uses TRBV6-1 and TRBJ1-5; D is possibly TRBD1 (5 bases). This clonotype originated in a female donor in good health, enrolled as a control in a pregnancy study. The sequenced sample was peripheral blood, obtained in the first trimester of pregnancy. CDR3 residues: CASSVRQILEGNQPQHF. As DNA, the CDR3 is TGTGCCAGCAGTGTCCGACAGATTTTGGAAGGGAATCAGCCCCAGCATTTT.